This T cell receptor beta chain stems from a study of long-term antiretroviral therapy in people with HIV. Notes on the study in general: The clones with expansion before ART were dominant in the repertoire at all time points.

Before they underwent DNA extraction, samples held about 0.95-10 million cryopreserved PBMC. This clone was observed once. Its antigen remains unknown. CDR1 and CDR2 from the germline V gene are SEHNR and FQNEAQ (reference sequence). This CDR3 comprises 14 residues. Trimming left V 4 bases short and J 1 base short, with 10 bases between. Investigators performed immunoSEQ version v3.0 at survey level. Sequenced by immunoSEQ multiplex PCR; TCRdb stores in-frame clones only, minus some. The top ten hold roughly 7.2% of the sample, which has over 30,000 clones, about 83% seen once. This receptor was obtained from a woman in her forties or fifties with HIV. V gene TRBV7-9 combines with J gene TRBJ1-1; D is ambiguous. Sequenced here: unsorted PBMCs, sampled 2 years after starting antiretroviral therapy. CDR3 residues: CASSSGPRNTEAFF. The CDR3 bases are TGTGCCAGCAGCTCCGGGCCGCGGAACACTGAAGCTTTCTTT.